This T cell receptor (beta chain) was recovered during a study of post-analysis software for immune sequencing data. This clonotype was counted a few times. Its antigen is as yet unknown. Whole-study results and caveats: There were roughly 5 TRBV segments more frequent in patients than controls, and TRBV5-6, TRBV5-1 and TRBV20-1 were among them. For normalized Chao1 diversity, multiple sclerosis patients scored significantly lower than controls did. F-measure co-clustering was strong for batch-matched samples.

TCR beta cDNA libraries had unique molecular identifiers. Around 500,000 cDNA molecules were recovered from an input of 1 to 10 million T cells. Each CDR3 protein is one row after TCRdb ran MiXCR on the PCR reads. The sample records hundreds of thousands of distinct CDR3 sequences, approximately 60% being singletons. The ends lost 6 bases at V and 5 bases at J; junction bases unmatched: 7. In germline, CDR1 is SQVTM, CDR2 ANQGSEA. The CDR3 contains 12 residues. The rearrangement uses TRBV29-1 and TRBJ2-7; 7 nucleotides align to TRBD1. The clonotype originates from a girl under 10 years old with multiple sclerosis. What was sequenced was blood. The DNA of the CDR3 is TGCAGCGTGTACAGGGGAGTGGACGAGCAGTACTTC. This codes for CSVYRGVDEQYF.